These T cell receptor beta chains were read from a single sample in a study of OX40 agonist ivuxolimab in advanced cancers. Only in-frame clones appear in the TCRdb table, and some are missing; sequencing was by immunoSEQ multiplex PCR. The table lists around 50,000 clones, 75% to 80% of them singletons. This sample comprised CD4+ or CD8+ T cells sorted from blood, obtained in a trial of the OX40 agonist ivuxolimab. The origin of the receptors is an adult with an advanced solid tumor such as melanoma, head and neck, liver or kidney cancer. Each CDR3 is given with its conserved first and last residue. A D gene is named only where the DNA matches it firmly. Only part of the rows carry a size: once, few, many, or a class if the clone is expanded.

TRBV28	-	-	12	TRBJ1-2	TGTGCCAGCCGCCGGAGTCTTGATGGCTACACCTTC	CASRRSLDGYTF
TRBV5-1	-	few	15	TRBJ2-7	TGCGCCAGCAGCTTGGCCCAGGGATCACGGTCCGAGCAGTACTTC	CASSLAQGSRSEQYF
TRBV7-9	TRBD2	-	18	TRBJ2-1	TGTGCCAGCAGCGGGGGTTTAAGGACTAGCGGTTATTACAATGAGCAGTTCTTC	CASSGGLRTSGYYNEQFF
TRBV5-1	TRBD2	-	16	TRBJ2-3	TGCGCCAGCAGCGTTAGCGGGAGGGCCGGCACAGATACGCAGTATTTT	CASSVSGRAGTDTQYF
TRBV10-3	-	-	13	TRBJ1-1	TGTGCCATCAGTAGGGAAGGGAACACTGAAGCTTTCTTT	CAISREGNTEAFF
TRBV6-1	-	-	13	TRBJ1-2	TGTGCCAGCTACTCCGAGGGGAAGGGAGGCTACACCTTC	CASYSEGKGGYTF
TRBV5-4	-	-	14	TRBJ1-4	TGTGCCAGCAGCCAAGCCGGGGGTGGCGAAAAACTGTTTTTT	CASSQAGGGEKLFF
TRBV7-2	TRBD2	-	17	TRBJ2-7	TGTGCCAGCAGCTTAGATCAATTAGCGGGAGGGGTCTACGAGCAGTACTTC	CASSLDQLAGGVYEQYF
TRBV10-3	-	-	13	TRBJ1-1	TGTGCCATCAGTGTTTCGATGAACACTGAAGCTTTCTTT	CAISVSMNTEAFF
TRBV13	TRBD1	-	15	TRBJ2-4	TGTGCCAGCAGCCGCGACAGGGACACTAGGGACATTCAGTACTTC	CASSRDRDTRDIQYF
TRBV5-4	TRBD2	-	15	TRBJ2-7	TGTGCCAGCAGCTTGGGCCTAGCGGGAGGACAAGAGCAGTACTTC	CASSLGLAGGQEQYF
TRBV5-8	-	-	15	TRBJ1-5	TGTGCCAGCAGCCTCCTGAGGGGGGGCAATCAGCCCCAGCATTTT	CASSLLRGGNQPQHF
TRBV9	-	-	14	TRBJ2-7	TGTGCCAGCAGCCCAGCGATGAGATCCTACGAGCAGTACTTC	CASSPAMRSYEQYF
TRBV4-2	TRBD2	-	16	TRBJ2-2	TGTGCCAGCAGCCAAGCGGTAACGGGGGGAACCGGGGAGCTGTTTTTT	CASSQAVTGGTGELFF
TRBV9	TRBD1	-	15	TRBJ2-1	TGTGCCAGCAGCGTTGGACAGGTCCGCGGCAATGAGCAGTTCTTC	CASSVGQVRGNEQFF
TRBV18	-	-	14	TRBJ2-1	TGTGCCAGCTCCCCATTCCCCACCGGCTATGAGCAGTTCTTC	CASSPFPTGYEQFF
TRBV7-8	-	-	13	TRBJ1-1	TGTGCCAGCAGCTTAATAGAAAACACTGAAGCTTTCTTT	CASSLIENTEAFF
TRBV6-1	-	-	13	TRBJ1-1	TGTGCCAGCAGTGGTAGCGGGGGGTTTGAAGCTTTCTTT	CASSGSGGFEAFF
TRBV6-5	TRBD1	-	16	TRBJ2-7	TGTGCCAGCAGTTACGTCGGACAGGGTTTATTTTACGAGCAGTACTTC	CASSYVGQGLFYEQYF
TRBV28	-	-	14	TRBJ2-5	TGTGCCAGCAGGGGAGGGGGAGGCCAAGAGACCCAGTACTTC	CASRGGGGQETQYF
TRBV28	TRBD2	-	17	TRBJ2-3	TGTGCCAGCAGTTTATTGGGACTAGCGGGAGTTGTGGATACGCAGTATTTT	CASSLLGLAGVVDTQYF
TRBV18	-	once	14	TRBJ1-2	TGTGCCAGCTCACCAACCCCTGGACAATCTGGCTACACCTTC	CASSPTPGQSGYTF
TRBV18	-	-	13	TRBJ2-3	TGTGCCAGCTCACCACCAGCAACAGATACGCAGTATTTT	CASSPPATDTQYF
TRBV6-5	-	-	13	TRBJ2-1	TGTGCCAGCAGTTCGCTGGGGAGGAATGAGCAGTTCTTC	CASSSLGRNEQFF
TRBV11-3	-	-	13	TRBJ1-5	TGTGCCAGCAGCTTAGTCGGGGTCCAGCCCCAGCATTTT	CASSLVGVQPQHF
TRBV4-1	-	few	16	TRBJ2-5	TGCGCCAGCAGCCCGTGGGGAGGGAGCAGGGGGGAGACCCAGTACTTC	CASSPWGGSRGETQYF
TRBV5-1	-	-	16	TRBJ2-6	TGCGCCAGCAGCTTCGCAGGGGACCCTGGGGCCAACGTCCTGACTTTC	CASSFAGDPGANVLTF
TRBV29-1	-	-	16	TRBJ1-3	TGCAGCGTTGAAGCCACGACTGCCGCTCCTGGAAACACCATATATTTT	CSVEATTAAPGNTIYF
TRBV30	-	-	12	TRBJ1-4	TGTGCCTGGAGCGCCAATGACGAAAAACTGTTTTTT	CAWSANDEKLFF
TRBV28	-	-	14	TRBJ1-2	TGTGCCAGCAGTGAACGCCGGGGAAACTATGGCTACACCTTC	CASSERRGNYGYTF
TRBV6-6	-	-	13	TRBJ1-2	TGTGCCAGCAGCCCTGGAGGGGGAGGTGGCTACACCTTC	CASSPGGGGGYTF
TRBV18	-	few	13	TRBJ2-3	TGTGCCAGCTCACGTACAGGGCCAGATACGCAGTATTTT	CASSRTGPDTQYF
TRBV7-6	TRBD1	many	15	TRBJ1-2	TGTGCCAGCAGCTCTGTGACAGGGGGCATTAATGGCTACACCTTC	CASSSVTGGINGYTF
TRBV5-5	-	-	14	TRBJ1-1	TGTGCCAGCAGCCAAGGACCCCTGGACACTGAAGCTTTCTTT	CASSQGPLDTEAFF
TRBV28	-	few	11	TRBJ1-4	TGTGCCAGCAGTTGGCGAGGATCGTGGTTTTTT	CASSWRGSWFF
TRBV9	-	-	15	TRBJ2-7	TGTGCCAGCAGCGCCCAAGAGGCCGTGGGCTACGAGCAGTACTTC	CASSAQEAVGYEQYF
TRBV11-2	-	once	16	TRBJ2-4	TGTGCCAGCGGGACCCAGCGGGCTCAGGGCAAAAACATTCAGTACTTC	CASGTQRAQGKNIQYF
TRBV30	-	-	16	TRBJ1-6	TGTGCCTGGAGTTACCCGTCGGGGGCTTATAATTCACCCCTCCACTTT	CAWSYPSGAYNSPLHF
TRBV7-6	-	-	15	TRBJ1-2	TGTGCCAGCAGCCCTTTGGTGGATTTTAACTATGGCTACACCTTC	CASSPLVDFNYGYTF
TRBV6-5	TRBD1	-	14	TRBJ2-7	TGTGCCAGCAGTCCGGACAGGAAAGCCTACGAGCAGTACTTC	CASSPDRKAYEQYF
TRBV28	-	-	14	TRBJ2-1	TGTGCCAGCAGTCCCTCGAACAAGTACAATGAGCAGTTCTTC	CASSPSNKYNEQFF
TRBV5-1	TRBD1	-	14	TRBJ1-1	TGCGCCAGCAGCTTAAACAGGGGAGGCACTGAAGCTTTCTTT	CASSLNRGGTEAFF
TRBV7-2	-	-	14	TRBJ2-3	TGTGCCAGCAGCCCCCTTCCTAGCACAGATACGCAGTATTTT	CASSPLPSTDTQYF
TRBV21-1	-	-	14	TRBJ2-5	TGTGCCAGCAGCAAAGCGAGGGGTTGCGAGACCCAGTACTTC	CASSKARGCETQYF
TRBV2	-	-	17	TRBJ2-7	TGTGCCAGCAGTGAAGGGGCAGGGTACGCTATTTCCTACGAGCAGTACTTC	CASSEGAGYAISYEQYF
TRBV28	-	-	13	TRBJ1-5	TGTGCCAGCAGTATCGAGGGCAATCAGCCCCAGCATTTT	CASSIEGNQPQHF
TRBV6-5	-	-	16	TRBJ1-4	TGTGCCAGCAGTTCCGCGGGGGCAGGGCGGAATGAAAAACTGTTTTTT	CASSSAGAGRNEKLFF
TRBV28	-	-	17	TRBJ1-4	TGTGCCAGCAGAGGAGGGGGGAGCGGGCCCCTAGGCGAAAAACTGTTTTTT	CASRGGGSGPLGEKLFF
TRBV5-6	-	-	12	TRBJ2-7	TGTGCCAGCAGCCGGTGGCGGAACGAGCAGTACTTC	CASSRWRNEQYF
TRBV6-5	-	-	15	TRBJ1-3	TGTGCCAGCAGTTACGGGCTGTCTGAAGGAAACACCATATATTTT	CASSYGLSEGNTIYF
TRBV30	-	-	13	TRBJ1-2	TGTGCCTGGAGTGTCTTGACCTCCGGTGGCTACACCTTC	CAWSVLTSGGYTF
TRBV5-4	TRBD1	-	13	TRBJ1-2	TGTGCCAGCAGCCCGGACAGGGGTCGAGGCTACACCTTC	CASSPDRGRGYTF
TRBV27	-	few	14	TRBJ1-1	TGTGCCAGCAGTACACTCTTAGGGGGGACTGAAGCTTTCTTT	CASSTLLGGTEAFF
TRBV4-1	TRBD2	-	18	TRBJ2-7	TGCGCCAGCAGCCAAGGACTAGCGGGAGTCCGTCGGATGGACGAACAGTACTTC	CASSQGLAGVRRMDEQYF
TRBV7-9	-	-	16	TRBJ2-6	TGTGCCAGCAGGAGGGCCGTCGGGTCTGGGGCCAACGTCCTGACTTTC	CASRRAVGSGANVLTF
TRBV18	TRBD1	-	16	TRBJ2-2	TGTGCCAGCTCACCGACAGGGGTAGCGAACACCGGGGAGCTGTTTTTT	CASSPTGVANTGELFF
TRBV11-2	-	-	13	TRBJ2-7	TGTGCCAGCAGCTTTCTAGCTTGGAACGAGCAGTACTTC	CASSFLAWNEQYF